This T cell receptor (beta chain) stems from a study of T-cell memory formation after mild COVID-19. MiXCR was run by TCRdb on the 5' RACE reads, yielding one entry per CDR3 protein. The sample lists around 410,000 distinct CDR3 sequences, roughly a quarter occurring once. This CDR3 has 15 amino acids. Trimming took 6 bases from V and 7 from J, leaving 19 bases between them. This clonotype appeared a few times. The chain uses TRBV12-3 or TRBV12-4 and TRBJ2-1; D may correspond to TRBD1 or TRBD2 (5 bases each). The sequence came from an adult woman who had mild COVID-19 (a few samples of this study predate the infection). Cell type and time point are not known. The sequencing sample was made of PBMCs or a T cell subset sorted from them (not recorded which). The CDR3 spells CASSLQSGLGNEQFF. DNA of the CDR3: TGTGCCAGCAGCCTACAATCGGGGCTAGGTAATGAGCAGTTCTTC.